One sample yielded the 6 T cell receptor beta chains listed below, sequenced in a study of blood T cell repertoires in COVID-19. TCRdb's copy holds only in-frame clones and misses some; the assay was immunoSEQ multiplex PCR. The sample records about 97,000 clones, roughly 80% being singletons. Sequencing was performed on peripheral blood. The receptor set was obtained from a man in his sixties with acute or convalescent COVID-19.

CDR3 nucleotides: TGCGCCAGCAGCTTGGATGAGGGTTGGGGTAGCCAGTACTTC. Translation: CASSLDEGWGSQYF. This chain links TRBV5-1 with TRBJ2-5; D perhaps matches TRBD2 (5 bases). CDR3 length: 14 residues. Germline values: CDR1 SGHRS, CDR2 YFSETQ. V was pared by 0 bases and J by 10 bases, with 16 bases between.

The J gene is TRBJ2-5, the V gene TRBV5-1; D is possibly TRBD1 (5 bases). Germline V gene data show CDR1 as SGHRS and CDR2 as YFSETQ. V was trimmed by 4 bases and J by 1 base, leaving 11 bases between them. The CDR3 totals 14 residues. The CDR3: CASSIQVGQETQYF. DNA of the CDR3: TGCGCCAGCAGCATACAGGTTGGCCAAGAGACCCAGTACTTC. Looking up the rest from reference TRBV5-1 and TRBJ2-5 gives the full variable domain: KAGVTQTPRYLIKTRGQQVTLSCSPISGHRSVSWYQQTPGQGLQFLFEYFSETQRNKGNFPGRFSGRQFSNSRSEMNVSTLELGDSALYLCASSIQVGQETQYFGPGTRLLVL.

The chain is built from TRBV29-1 and TRBJ2-7; the match to TRBD2 covers 8 bases. The CDR3 has 12 residues. V lost 8 bases to trimming and J lost 6 bases; unmatched junction nucleotides: 9. The germline V gene has CDR1 SQVTM and CDR2 ANQGSEA. The CDR3 DNA reads as TGCAGCACCTCCGGGACTAGTGCCGAGCAGTACTTC. It is translated as CSTSGTSAEQYF.

This chain uses TRBV29-1 with TRBJ1-1; 7 bases are shared with TRBD1. From germline, CDR1 is SQVTM and CDR2 ANQGSEA. CDR3 length equals 14 residues. Unmatched junction bases numbered 8, after V lost 6 bases and J lost 1 base. As DNA, the CDR3 is TGCAGCGTCGGCTTGGGACAGCAGAACACTGAAGCTTTCTTT. Its protein product is CSVGLGQQNTEAFF.

This sequence joins TRBV6-6 and TRBJ2-5, with D perhaps TRBD1 (6 bases). The CDR3 length is 16 residues. Trimming took 3 bases from V and 2 from J, leaving 16 bases between them. Germline CDR1 reads MNHNY; CDR2 reads SVGAGI (reference sequence). The CDR3 DNA is TGTGCCAGCAGTTATCACCTTACGACAGGACAAGAGACCCAGTACTTC. Translated: CASSYHLTTGQETQYF.

This clone was counted a few times. The chain employs TRBV6-2 or TRBV6-3 and TRBJ2-3, with D unresolved. The germline V gene encodes CDR1 MNHEY and CDR2 SVGEGT. The V gene lost 0 bases and the J gene lost 9 bases, with 7 bases spanning the gap. The CDR3 is 12 residues long. The CDR3 coding sequence is TGTGCCAGCAGTTACTCGGGCAGCACGCAGTATTTT. It yields the protein CASSYSGSTQYF.